Sequencing of this T cell receptor (beta chain) was carried out in a study of blood T cells in healthy people across ages. This clonotype was seen at least ten times. The antigen is unknown. With a J-beta primer mix and a sample-barcoded 5' primer, a second PCR ran about 6 to 11 cycles. Every single cDNA molecule received a tag from a template-switch adaptor with 12 random nucleotides. One entry per CDR3 protein, called by TCRdb with MiXCR from the 5' RACE reads. Found here are fewer than 750,000 distinct CDR3 sequences, around 50% of them singletons; the top ten hold around 23%. Findings of the study overall: Per-million-T-cell TCR beta diversity fell roughly linearly with age. Without sorted subsets, naive and antigen-experienced compartments could not be conclusively compared. Naive T cell percentage and TCR beta diversity correlated strongly.

Trimming removed 1 base from V and 2 bases from J, with 13 bases in between. The CDR3 is 16 residues long. CDR1 is SGHTA and CDR2 is FQGNSA in the germline V gene. V usage is TRBV7-2 and J usage is TRBJ2-3; possible D gene TRBD2, 5 bases. Sequences were obtained from blood. This receptor was taken from an elderly man in good health. The CDR3: CASSLGLATYTDTQYF. CDR3 bases: TGTGCCAGCAGCTTAGGATTAGCGACGTACACAGATACGCAGTATTTT. Looking up the rest from reference TRBV7-2 and TRBJ2-3 gives the full variable domain: GAGVSQSPSNKVTEKGKDVELRCDPISGHTALYWYRQSLGQGLEFLIYFQGNSAPDKSGLPSDRFSAERTGGSVSTLTIQRTQQEDSAVYLCASSLGLATYTDTQYFGPGTRLTVL.